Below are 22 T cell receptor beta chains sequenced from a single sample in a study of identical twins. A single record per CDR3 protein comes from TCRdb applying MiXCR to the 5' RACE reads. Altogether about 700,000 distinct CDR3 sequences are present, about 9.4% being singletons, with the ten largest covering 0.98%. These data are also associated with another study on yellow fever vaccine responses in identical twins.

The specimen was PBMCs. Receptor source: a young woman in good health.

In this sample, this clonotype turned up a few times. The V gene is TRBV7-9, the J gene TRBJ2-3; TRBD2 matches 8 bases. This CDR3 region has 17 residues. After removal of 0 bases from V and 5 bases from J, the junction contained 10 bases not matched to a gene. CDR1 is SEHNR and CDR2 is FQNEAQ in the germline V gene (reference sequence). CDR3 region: CASSLAGGGLWEDTQYF. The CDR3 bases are TGTGCCAGCAGCTTAGCTGGCGGGGGGCTGTGGGAAGATACGCAGTATTTT.

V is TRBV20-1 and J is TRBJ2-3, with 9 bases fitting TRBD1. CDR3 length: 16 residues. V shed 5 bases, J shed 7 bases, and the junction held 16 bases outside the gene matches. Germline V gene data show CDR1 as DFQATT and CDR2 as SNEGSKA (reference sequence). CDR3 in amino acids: CSARSHDGTGLYTQYF. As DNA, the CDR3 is TGCAGTGCTCGGAGCCACGACGGGACAGGGTTATATACGCAGTATTTT.

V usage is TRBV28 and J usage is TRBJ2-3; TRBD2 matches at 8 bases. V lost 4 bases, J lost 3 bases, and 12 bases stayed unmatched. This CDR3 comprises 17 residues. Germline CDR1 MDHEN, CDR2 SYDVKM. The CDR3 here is CASSSIIGGGPTDTQYF. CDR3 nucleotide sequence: TGTGCCAGCAGTTCGATAATTGGCGGGGGGCCTACAGATACGCAGTATTTT.

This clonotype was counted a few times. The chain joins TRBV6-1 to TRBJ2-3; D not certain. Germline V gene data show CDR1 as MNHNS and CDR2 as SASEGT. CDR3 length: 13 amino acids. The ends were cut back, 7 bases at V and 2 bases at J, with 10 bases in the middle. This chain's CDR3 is CASKRVSTDTQYF. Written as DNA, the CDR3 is TGTGCCAGCAAAAGGGTATCCACAGATACGCAGTATTTT.

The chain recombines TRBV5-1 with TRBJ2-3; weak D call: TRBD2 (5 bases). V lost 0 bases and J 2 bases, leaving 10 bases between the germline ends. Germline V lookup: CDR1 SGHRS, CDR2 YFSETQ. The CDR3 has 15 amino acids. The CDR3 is CASSLGGLNTDTQYF. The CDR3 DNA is TGCGCCAGCAGCTTGGGAGGACTGAACACAGATACGCAGTATTTT.

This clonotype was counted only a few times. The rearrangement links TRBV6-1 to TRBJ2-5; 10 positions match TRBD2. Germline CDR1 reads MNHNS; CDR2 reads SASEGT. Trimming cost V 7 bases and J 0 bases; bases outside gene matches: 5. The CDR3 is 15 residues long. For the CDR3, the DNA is TGTGCCAGCATGGTAGCGGGGGGCCACCAAGAGACCCAGTACTTC. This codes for CASMVAGGHQETQYF.

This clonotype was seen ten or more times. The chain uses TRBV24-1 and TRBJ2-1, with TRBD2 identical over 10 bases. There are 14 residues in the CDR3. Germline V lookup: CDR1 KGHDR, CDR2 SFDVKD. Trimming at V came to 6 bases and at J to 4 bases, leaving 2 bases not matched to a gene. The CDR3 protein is CATSWTSGYNEQFF. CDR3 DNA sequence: TGTGCCACCAGTTGGACTAGCGGTTACAATGAGCAGTTCTTC.

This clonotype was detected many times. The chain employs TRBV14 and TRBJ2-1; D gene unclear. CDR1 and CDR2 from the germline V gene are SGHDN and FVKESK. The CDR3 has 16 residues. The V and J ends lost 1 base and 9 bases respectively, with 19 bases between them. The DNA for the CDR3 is TGTGCCAGCAGCCAAGGGCCGAATTTCAGGTTACCTGAGCAGTTCTTC. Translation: CASSQGPNFRLPEQFF.

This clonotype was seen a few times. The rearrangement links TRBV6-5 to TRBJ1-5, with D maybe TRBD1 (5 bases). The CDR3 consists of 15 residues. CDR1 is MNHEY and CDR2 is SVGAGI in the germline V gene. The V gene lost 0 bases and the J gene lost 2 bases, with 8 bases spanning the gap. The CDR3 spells CASSYSRGGNQPQHF. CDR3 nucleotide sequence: TGTGCCAGCAGTTACTCTAGGGGCGGCAATCAGCCCCAGCATTTT.

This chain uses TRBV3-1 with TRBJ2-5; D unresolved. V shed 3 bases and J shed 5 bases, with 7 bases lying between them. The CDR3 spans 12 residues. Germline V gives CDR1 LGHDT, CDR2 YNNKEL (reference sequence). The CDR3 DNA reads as TGTGCCAGCAGCCATGGATCGGAGACCCAGTACTTC. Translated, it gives CASSHGSETQYF.

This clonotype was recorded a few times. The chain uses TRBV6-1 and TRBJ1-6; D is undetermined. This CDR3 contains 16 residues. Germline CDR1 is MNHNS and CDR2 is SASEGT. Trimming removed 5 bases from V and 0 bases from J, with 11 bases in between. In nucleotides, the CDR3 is TGTGCCAGCAGTCCGACGGCGAGCTCCTATAATTCACCCCTCCACTTT. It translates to CASSPTASSYNSPLHF.

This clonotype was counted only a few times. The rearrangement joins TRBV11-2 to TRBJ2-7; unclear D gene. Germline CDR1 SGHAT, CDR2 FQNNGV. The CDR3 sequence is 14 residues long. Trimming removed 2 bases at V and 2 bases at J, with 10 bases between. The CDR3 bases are TGTGCCAGCAGCTTAAGGTCAGAACCCTACGAGCAGTACTTC. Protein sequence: CASSLRSEPYEQYF.

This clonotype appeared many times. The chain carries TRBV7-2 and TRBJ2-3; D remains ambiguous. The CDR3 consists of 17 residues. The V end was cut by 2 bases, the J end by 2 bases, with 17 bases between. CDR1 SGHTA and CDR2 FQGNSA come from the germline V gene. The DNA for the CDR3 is TGTGCCAGCAGCTTAATGGGTGGGCAGCTTTTCACAGATACGCAGTATTTT. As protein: CASSLMGGQLFTDTQYF.

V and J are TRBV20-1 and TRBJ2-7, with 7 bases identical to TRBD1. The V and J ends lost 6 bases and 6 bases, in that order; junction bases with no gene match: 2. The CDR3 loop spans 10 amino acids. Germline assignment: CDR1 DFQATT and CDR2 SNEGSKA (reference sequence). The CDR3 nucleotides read TGCAGTGCCACAGGGGCCGAGCAGTACTTC. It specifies CSATGAEQYF.

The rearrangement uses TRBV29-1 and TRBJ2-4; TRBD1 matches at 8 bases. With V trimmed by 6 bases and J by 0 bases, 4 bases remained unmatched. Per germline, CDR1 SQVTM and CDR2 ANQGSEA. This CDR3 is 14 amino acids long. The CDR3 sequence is CSVRQGIAKNIQYF. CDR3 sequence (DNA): TGCAGCGTCAGACAGGGGATAGCCAAAAACATTCAGTACTTC.

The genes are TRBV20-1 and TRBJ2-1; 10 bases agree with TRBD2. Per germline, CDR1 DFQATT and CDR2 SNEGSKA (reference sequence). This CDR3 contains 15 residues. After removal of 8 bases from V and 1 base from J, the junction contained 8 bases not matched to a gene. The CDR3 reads CSTEWTSGSYNEQFF. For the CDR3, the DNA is TGCAGTACGGAATGGACTAGCGGATCCTACAATGAGCAGTTCTTC.

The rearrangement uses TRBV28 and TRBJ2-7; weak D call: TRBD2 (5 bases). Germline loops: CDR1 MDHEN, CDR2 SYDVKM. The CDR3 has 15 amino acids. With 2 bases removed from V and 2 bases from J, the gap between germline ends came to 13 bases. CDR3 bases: TGTGCCAGCAGTTTAAGCGGCCGCCAGACCTACGAGCAGTACTTC. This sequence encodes CASSLSGRQTYEQYF.

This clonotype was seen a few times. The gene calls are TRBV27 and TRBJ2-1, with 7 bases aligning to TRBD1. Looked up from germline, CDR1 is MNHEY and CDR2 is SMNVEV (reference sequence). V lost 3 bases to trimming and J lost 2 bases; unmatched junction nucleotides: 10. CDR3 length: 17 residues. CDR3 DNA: TGTGCCAGCAGTTTTATCGATAGAGGGACAGCCTACAATGAGCAGTTCTTC. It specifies CASSFIDRGTAYNEQFF.

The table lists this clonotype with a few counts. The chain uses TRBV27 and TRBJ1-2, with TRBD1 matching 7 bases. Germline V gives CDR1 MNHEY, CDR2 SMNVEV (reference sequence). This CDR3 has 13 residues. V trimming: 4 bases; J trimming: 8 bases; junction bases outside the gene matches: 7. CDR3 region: CASSSWQGEGYTF. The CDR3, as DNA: TGTGCCAGCAGTTCTTGGCAGGGGGAGGGCTACACCTTC.

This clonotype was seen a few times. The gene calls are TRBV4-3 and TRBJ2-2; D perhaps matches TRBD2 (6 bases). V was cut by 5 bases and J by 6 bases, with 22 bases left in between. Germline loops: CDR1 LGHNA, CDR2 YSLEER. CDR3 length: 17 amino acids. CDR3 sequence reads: CASSIMEGPLTSGELFF. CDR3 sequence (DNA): TGCGCCAGCAGCATCATGGAGGGGCCGCTCACCTCCGGGGAGCTGTTTTTT.

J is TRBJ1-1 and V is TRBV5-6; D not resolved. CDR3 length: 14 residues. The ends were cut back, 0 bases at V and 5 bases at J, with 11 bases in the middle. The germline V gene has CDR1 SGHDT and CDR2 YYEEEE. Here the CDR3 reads CASSLVGGRTEAFF. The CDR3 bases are TGTGCCAGCAGCTTGGTTGGAGGACGGACTGAAGCTTTCTTT.

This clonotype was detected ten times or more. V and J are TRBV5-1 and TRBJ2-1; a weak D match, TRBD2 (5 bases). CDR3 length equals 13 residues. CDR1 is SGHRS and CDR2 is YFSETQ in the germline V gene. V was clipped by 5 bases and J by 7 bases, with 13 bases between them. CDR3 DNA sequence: TGCGCCAGCAGATCCCCCCCGGGAAATGAGCAGTTCTTC. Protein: CASRSPPGNEQFF. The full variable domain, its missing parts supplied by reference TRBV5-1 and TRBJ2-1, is KAGVTQTPRYLIKTRGQQVTLSCSPISGHRSVSWYQQTPGQGLQFLFEYFSETQRNKGNFPGRFSGRQFSNSRSEMNVSTLELGDSALYLCASRSPPGNEQFFGPGTRLTVL.